This record covers a single TCR beta chain. The data were obtained in a study of blood T cell repertoires in COVID-19. At the level of the study: Acute and convalescent COVID-19 samples came from the United States, Italy and Spain. PBMCs, B-cell-depleted T cells, or T cells provided the cDNA or gDNA that made up the material.

Germline loops: CDR1 SEHNR, CDR2 FQNEAQ (reference sequence). The CDR3 length is 15 residues. The V and J ends lost 4 bases and 3 bases respectively, with 14 bases between them. Original processing notes: Using reference gene primer amplification, nucleated cell counts were estimated. Here immunoSEQ multiplex PCR was the method, and the copy in TCRdb shows in-frame clones only, minus some. The V and J calls and clone size come from that table; D and trimming were worked out from the DNA. The data hold 90,000 to 120,000 clones, with around 83% observed a single time. The clonotype comes from a human donor in a cohort sampled during active COVID-19. The source material was peripheral blood. The V gene is TRBV7-9, the J gene TRBJ2-3; D might be TRBD2 (7 bases). This CDR3 is CASSSKGGRTDTQYF. The CDR3, as DNA: TGTGCCAGCAGCTCCAAGGGGGGGCGGACAGATACGCAGTATTTT.